A single sample gave rise to the 21 T cell receptor beta chains below, sequenced in a study of regulatory T cells in long-lasting Graves disease. According to the study, TCR beta libraries were built with iRepertoire HTBI primers and CDR3-region Arm-PCR. TCRdb recomputed calls from the multiplex PCR reads with MiXCR, one row per CDR3 protein. This sample yields hundreds of thousands of distinct CDR3 sequences, of which more than 10% are seen a single time; almost 9% belongs to the top ten. Indicated time point: newly diagnosed GD, antithyroid drugs for less than 3 months. Making the TCR library involved RNA that had been extracted from PBMCs. The same data also contributed to another study, on T cells in Graves' hyperthyroidism and ophthalmopathy.

This specimen was peripheral blood mononuclear cells (PBMCs), taken at new diagnosis, from a patient treated with antithyroid drugs. The receptors stem from a young woman with Graves disease.

For this clonotype: A read error likely explains this, since a far larger clone differs by one base. The V and J genes are TRBV27 and TRBJ2-3, with TRBD2 identical over 9 bases. V shed 3 bases, J shed 4 bases, and the junction held 8 bases outside the gene matches. The length of the CDR3 is 16 residues. Germline V CDR1 and CDR2: MNHEY, SMNVEV (reference sequence). The CDR3 DNA reads TGTGCCAGCAGTTTTAGCGGGAGCTGGTCGCCAGATACGCAGTATTTT. Protein sequence: CASSFSGSWSPDTQYF.

The table lists this clonotype with many counts. The V and J genes are TRBV11-2 and TRBJ2-2, with D perhaps TRBD1 or TRBD2 (5 bases each). The ends were cut back, 2 bases at V and 7 bases at J, with 11 bases in the middle. There are 14 residues in the CDR3. Germline V lookup: CDR1 SGHAT, CDR2 FQNNGV. The CDR3 region is CASSLSAGSGELFF. CDR3 nucleotide sequence: TGTGCCAGCAGCTTATCGGCAGGGAGCGGGGAGCTGTTTTTT.

V usage is TRBV18 and J usage is TRBJ2-1; 8 bases are shared with TRBD2. The CDR3 totals 14 residues. The germline gives CDR1 KGHSH, CDR2 LQKENI. The trim removed 2 bases at V and 6 bases at J, leaving 3 bases unmatched. CDR3: CASSPGTSVNEQFF. DNA for the CDR3: TGTGCCAGCTCACCAGGGACTAGTGTCAATGAGCAGTTCTTC.

V usage is TRBV29-1 and J usage is TRBJ1-1; D gene uncertain. The CDR3 runs 13 residues. Trimming shortened V by 4 bases and J by 0 bases, and 9 bases separated the two germline ends. Germline CDR1 is SQVTM and CDR2 is ANQGSEA. The CDR3 sequence is CSVVGVLNTEAFF. The CDR3, as DNA: TGCAGCGTTGTTGGGGTGCTGAACACTGAAGCTTTCTTT.

This clonotype was counted ten times or more. The chain recombines TRBV27 with TRBJ2-3, with TRBD2 identical over 7 bases. The V segment lost 5 bases and the J segment 4 bases; nucleotides outside the gene matches: 3. This CDR3 has 13 amino acids. The germline gives CDR1 MNHEY, CDR2 SMNVEV (reference sequence). CDR3 in DNA: TGTGCCAGCAGTACCCTAGCGGCAGATACGCAGTATTTT. This codes for CASSTLAADTQYF.

This clonotype showed up just a few times. The genes are TRBV7-9 and TRBJ2-7; D not certain. Trimming removed 4 bases from V and 2 bases from J, with 9 bases in between. The CDR3 has 13 amino acids. The germline V gene encodes CDR1 SEHNR and CDR2 FQNEAQ (reference sequence). The CDR3 DNA is TGTGCCAGCAGCTCCACACCAACCTACGAGCAGTACTTC. Protein product: CASSSTPTYEQYF.

This clonotype was detected a few times. The chain recombines TRBV27 with TRBJ2-3; weak D call: TRBD2 (5 bases). In germline, CDR1 is MNHEY, CDR2 SMNVEV (reference sequence). The germline V and J ends were trimmed by 5 bases and 2 bases, with 14 bases remaining between them. The CDR3 extends over 15 amino acids. CDR3 residues: CASSTGLTLTDTQYF. For the CDR3, the DNA is TGTGCCAGCAGTACCGGACTCACCCTCACAGATACGCAGTATTTT.

In this sample, this clonotype turned up many times. This sequence joins TRBV13 and TRBJ2-7; D uncertain. Germline CDR1 PRHDT, CDR2 FYEKMQ (reference sequence). The CDR3 consists of 13 residues. V dropped 5 bases and J dropped 3 bases, with 11 bases sitting between them. CDR3 DNA sequence: TGTGCCAGCAGCATCCGGACCGACTACGAGCAGTACTTC. This sequence encodes CASSIRTDYEQYF.

The chain joins TRBV7-9 to TRBJ2-7; D gene ambiguous. This CDR3 comprises 13 residues. The V and J ends lost 0 bases and 7 bases respectively, with 10 bases between them. Germline V CDR1 and CDR2: SEHNR, FQNEAQ (reference sequence). In DNA form, the CDR3 reads TGTGCCAGCAGCTTAGCGGCCTTTACGGAGCAGTACTTC. Translation: CASSLAAFTEQYF.

To note about this clonotype: Since a much larger clone is just one base distant, this may be a read error. This chain joins TRBV10-3 and TRBJ1-2; 11 bases are shared with TRBD1. This CDR3 comprises 18 residues. Germline V lookup: CDR1 ENHRY, CDR2 SYGVKD. CDR3 sequence (DNA): TGTGCCAGCAGTGACCCTTATACTGGACAGGGGGCGCAGGATGGCTACACCTTC. Translated, it gives CASSDPYTGQGAQDGYTF.

Ten or more counts support this clonotype. This rearrangement joins TRBV7-8 to TRBJ1-4, with D maybe TRBD1 (5 bases). Germline assignment: CDR1 SGHVS and CDR2 FQNEAQ. This CDR3 contains 16 residues. V shed 5 bases and J shed 7 bases, with 20 bases lying between them. CDR3 region: CASSPARTTRVEKLFF. CDR3 DNA: TGTGCCAGCAGCCCCGCACGGACAACACGGGTTGAAAAACTGTTTTTT.

This clonotype was observed a few times. V gene TRBV19 combines with J gene TRBJ1-2; D is possibly TRBD1 (5 bases). The CDR3 runs to 15 residues. Germline values: CDR1 LNHDA, CDR2 SQIVND (reference sequence). Trimming took off 8 bases at V and 4 bases at J, with 20 bases between the two ends. The CDR3, as DNA: TGTGCCAGTGGCGAAGGGGCAGGGACCTCCTATGGCTACACCTTC. Translating gives CASGEGAGTSYGYTF.

This clonotype has at least ten counts. The rearrangement uses TRBV6-2 or TRBV6-3 and TRBJ2-1, with 8 nucleotides matching TRBD2. Per the germline V gene, CDR1 is MNHEY and CDR2 is SVGEGT. The CDR3 is 15 residues long. The V and J ends lost 6 bases and 0 bases, in that order; junction bases with no gene match: 4. The CDR3 coding sequence is TGTGCCAGCAGACCCGGACTAGCCTCCTACAATGAGCAGTTCTTC. It encodes CASRPGLASYNEQFF.

The sample holds a few counts of this clonotype. The DNA for the CDR3 is TGCAGCGTAACTTCCCAAGAGGGGAATGGGAACTATGGCTACACCTTC. Translated, it gives CSVTSQEGNGNYGYTF. The chain has TRBV29-1 and TRBJ1-2, with D possibly matching TRBD1 (5 bases). Germline CDR1 is SQVTM and CDR2 is ANQGSEA. V lost 6 bases and J 2 bases, leaving 22 bases between the germline ends. The CDR3 is 16 residues long.

This clonotype was found many times. The chain uses TRBV29-1 and TRBJ1-6; weak D call: TRBD1 (5 bases). Germline V gene data show CDR1 as SQVTM and CDR2 as ANQGSEA. The CDR3 consists of 13 residues. Trimming removed 3 bases at V and 10 bases at J, with 13 bases between. CDR3 DNA: TGCAGCGTTGAGACAGCGCTAGGGTCACCCCTCCACTTT. Its translation is CSVETALGSPLHF.

This clonotype has ten or more counts. The rearrangement links TRBV11-2 to TRBJ2-7, with D possibly matching TRBD1 (6 bases). The CDR3 is 13 amino acids. CDR1 SGHAT and CDR2 FQNNGV come from the germline V gene. V was shortened by 5 bases and J by 2 bases, with 10 bases between the two germline ends. The CDR3 is CASSPRQAYEQYF. The CDR3 coding sequence is TGTGCCAGCAGCCCACGACAGGCCTACGAGCAGTACTTC. Based on the CDR3 plus reference TRBV11-2 and TRBJ2-7, the full variable domain is EAGVAQSPRYKIIEKRQSVAFWCNPISGHATLYWYQQILGQGPKLLIQFQNNGVVDDSQLPKDRFSAERLKGVDSTLKIQPAKLEDSAVYLCASSPRQAYEQYFGPGTRLTVT.

This clonotype was picked up many times. The V and J genes are TRBV2 and TRBJ2-1, with 7 nucleotides matching TRBD2. This CDR3 is built from 15 residues. V was clipped by 4 bases and J by 12 bases; unmatched bases: 15. Looked up from germline, CDR1 is SNHLY and CDR2 is FYNNEI. The CDR3 loop is CASSGVAGSYSGQFF. The DNA for the CDR3 is TGTGCCAGCAGTGGGGTAGCGGGCTCCTACAGTGGGCAGTTCTTC.

This clonotype was observed a few times. The chain employs TRBV5-1 and TRBJ2-7; 7 bases are a match to TRBD1. This CDR3 is built from 14 residues. J lost 3 bases, V lost 2 bases, and 5 bases had no gene match. Per germline, CDR1 SGHRS and CDR2 YFSETQ. CDR3 sequence reads: CASSFRGSDYEQYF. CDR3 DNA sequence: TGCGCCAGCAGCTTCAGGGGGAGCGACTACGAGCAGTACTTC.

The chain recombines TRBV20-1 with TRBJ1-5; 8 nucleotides agree with TRBD1. V trimming: 5 bases; J trimming: 3 bases; junction bases outside the gene matches: 6. Germline assignment: CDR1 DFQATT and CDR2 SNEGSKA (reference sequence). There are 14 residues in the CDR3. The CDR3 reads CSASPGQVNQPQHF. The CDR3, as DNA: TGCAGTGCTTCACCGGGACAGGTCAATCAGCCCCAGCATTTT.

This clonotype was seen repeatedly, ten times or more. V and J are TRBV24-1 and TRBJ2-1; TRBD1 aligns across 7 bases. V lost 4 bases and J lost 7; bases outside the gene matches: 12. Looked up from germline, CDR1 is KGHDR and CDR2 is SFDVKD. This CDR3 is built from 16 residues. The CDR3: CATSEAGTASVNEQFF. Written as DNA, the CDR3 is TGTGCCACCAGTGAAGCCGGGACAGCCTCCGTGAATGAGCAGTTCTTC.

This clonotype was seen more than once but under ten times. The chain joins TRBV19 to TRBJ1-2; D is ambiguous. V was pared by 0 bases and J by 8 bases, with 10 bases between. Germline-derived CDR1 and CDR2 are LNHDA and SQIVND (reference sequence). The CDR3 has 13 amino acids. Written as DNA, the CDR3 is TGTGCCAGTAGTATAGATTTTGGGGTCGGCTACACCTTC. Protein sequence: CASSIDFGVGYTF.